This entry features one TCR beta chain sequence. The data originate from a study of blood T cell repertoires in COVID-19. Study-wide background: Samples taken during acute and convalescent COVID-19 were collected in the United States, Italy and Spain. T cells, B-cell-depleted T cells, or PBMCs supplied cDNA or gDNA.

Under the authors' procedure: From reference gene primer amplification, estimates of nucleated cell counts were derived. The table came from immunoSEQ multiplex PCR; TCRdb's copy has only in-frame clones and leaves some out. The DNA gave D and trimming, while V, J and clone size come from that table. The sample lists approximately 81,000 clones; around 89% were seen once. There are 14 residues in the CDR3. The V end lost 2 bases, the J end lost 0 bases, and 5 bases lay between the germline ends. Germline CDR1 MNHNY, CDR2 SVGAGI (reference sequence). J is TRBJ1-5 and V is TRBV6-6; no clear D. The specimen sequenced was peripheral blood. This receptor was taken from a man between 65 and 79 years old with active or convalescent COVID-19. The CDR3 protein is CASSYVGSNQPQHF. CDR3 sequence (DNA): TGTGCCAGCAGTTACGTCGGTAGCAATCAGCCCCAGCATTTT.